Below are 29 T cell receptor beta chains sequenced from a single sample in a study of blood T cell repertoires in COVID-19. Produced via immunoSEQ multiplex PCR; TCRdb's table is partial and in-frame only. The sample lists 70,000 or so clones; 82% were seen once. Sequenced: peripheral blood. The receptor set was obtained from a human donor in a cohort sampled during active COVID-19.

This clone was detected only once. The chain is built from TRBV5-4 and TRBJ2-7; maybe TRBD2 (5 bases). Per germline, CDR1 SGHNT and CDR2 YYREEE (reference sequence). The CDR3 is 13 residues long. Trimming shortened V by 0 bases and J by 4 bases, and 8 bases separated the two germline ends. For the CDR3, the DNA is TGTGCCAGCAGCTTGGAATCGGGGTACGAGCAGTACTTC. Protein product: CASSLESGYEQYF.

The chain has TRBV5-1 and TRBJ2-1; 13 positions agree with TRBD2. Losses at the gene ends were 0 bases for V and 7 bases for J; bases not matched to a gene: 4. The CDR3 loop spans 16 amino acids. CDR1 is SGHRS, CDR2 YFSETQ, per germline. CDR3 loop: CASSLATSGGANEQFF. The CDR3 coding sequence is TGCGCCAGCAGCTTGGCCACTAGCGGGGGGGCGAATGAGCAGTTCTTC.

The genes are TRBV18 and TRBJ2-5; D possibly corresponds to TRBD2 (5 bases). V lost 0 bases, J lost 13 bases, and 15 bases lay in between. The germline gives CDR1 KGHSH, CDR2 LQKENI. CDR3 size: 13 residues. As DNA, the CDR3 is TGTGCCAGCTCACCACCCGATGGGGTAGCGTCGTACTTC. Translated, it gives CASSPPDGVASYF.

The rearrangement links TRBV3-1 (or the pseudogene TRBV3-2) to TRBJ2-7; 8 bases line up with TRBD2. Germline CDR1 LGHDT, CDR2 YNNKEL (reference sequence). J was trimmed by 2 bases and V by 1 base; bases with no gene match: 10. This CDR3 has 17 residues. CDR3 amino acids: CASSQAPGGIPPYEQYF. DNA of the CDR3: TGTGCCAGCAGCCAAGCCCCGGGGGGGATCCCCCCCTACGAGCAGTACTTC.

The rearrangement uses TRBV5-6 and TRBJ2-7; 8 positions match TRBD2. Germline CDR1 SGHDT, CDR2 YYEEEE. The CDR3 length is 14 residues. The trim removed 4 bases at V and 2 bases at J, leaving 5 bases unmatched. This CDR3 reads CASSPVRGAYEQYF. For the CDR3, the DNA is TGTGCCAGCAGCCCAGTGCGGGGGGCCTACGAGCAGTACTTC.

The chain carries TRBV7-2 and TRBJ1-3, with D maybe TRBD1 (6 bases). Germline V gene sequence: CDR1 SGHTA, CDR2 FQGNSA. The CDR3 contains 14 residues. V was shortened by 1 base and J by 2 bases, with 6 bases between the two germline ends. In nucleotides, the CDR3 is TGTGCCAGCAGCTTAGGGACAGCTGGAAACACCATATATTTT. Translation gives CASSLGTAGNTIYF.

As for this clone: This specimen includes other DNA sequences encoding the same CDR3. CDR3 sequence: CASSLAGGPGEQYF. The CDR3 DNA reads as TGTGCCAGCAGCTTGGCGGGGGGGCCGGGGGAGCAGTACTTC. The chain has TRBV7-2 and TRBJ2-7; 9 nucleotides agree with TRBD2. The germline V gene has CDR1 SGHTA and CDR2 FQGNSA. The CDR3 consists of 14 residues. V trimming: 3 bases; J trimming: 7 bases; junction bases outside the gene matches: 7.

A few counts support this clone. This chain connects TRBV4-2 to TRBJ1-3; D ambiguous. The germline V and J ends were trimmed by 0 bases and 2 bases, with 8 bases remaining between them. The CDR3 has 15 residues. From germline, CDR1 is LGHNA and CDR2 YNFKEQ. CDR3 loop: CASSQDRGTGNTIYF. The CDR3, as DNA: TGTGCCAGCAGCCAAGATAGAGGGACTGGAAACACCATATATTTT.

The gene calls are TRBV2 and TRBJ2-3; 10 nucleotides agree with TRBD2. CDR1 is SNHLY and CDR2 is FYNNEI in the germline V gene. This CDR3 comprises 16 residues. The V segment lost 8 bases and the J segment 5 bases; nucleotides outside the gene matches: 13. CDR3 sequence (DNA): TGTGCCAGCTTTGGGGACCTAGCGGGGGTGGAAGATACGCAGTATTTT. Protein: CASFGDLAGVEDTQYF. The variable domain in full, completed from reference TRBV2 and TRBJ2-3, reads EPEVTQTPSHQVTQMGQEVILRCVPISNHLYFYWYRQILGQKVEFLVSFYNNEISEKSEIFDDQFSVERPDGSNFTLKIRSTKLEDSAMYFCASFGDLAGVEDTQYFGPGTRLTVL.

The chain carries TRBV10-3 and TRBJ1-5; a possible D gene is TRBD1 (6 bases). V shed 3 bases and J shed 7 bases, with 10 bases lying between them. Germline values: CDR1 ENHRY, CDR2 SYGVKD. The CDR3 runs to 13 residues. CDR3 coding DNA: TGTGCCATCAGTGAAGGACAGCTCCAGCCCCAGCATTTT. Translation: CAISEGQLQPQHF.

This sequence joins TRBV7-2 and TRBJ1-2; 7 nucleotides line up with TRBD1. CDR1 is SGHTA, CDR2 FQGNSA, per germline. There are 13 residues in the CDR3. Trimming at V came to 6 bases and at J to 5 bases, leaving 6 bases not matched to a gene. CDR3 coding DNA: TGTGCCAGCAGTATACAGGGGCGGTATGGCTACACCTTC. Translating gives CASSIQGRYGYTF.

The chain carries TRBV5-1 and TRBJ2-1, with TRBD2 identical over 7 bases. J gave up 5 bases and V 5 bases, and 10 bases lay outside the gene matches. The CDR3 length is 15 residues. CDR1 and CDR2 from the germline V gene are SGHRS and YFSETQ. CDR3 sequence: CASRNSGDLDNEQFF. The DNA for the CDR3 is TGCGCCAGCAGGAACAGCGGGGATCTAGACAATGAGCAGTTCTTC.

The chain couples TRBV3-1 (or the pseudogene TRBV3-2) to TRBJ1-6; 8 bases are a match to TRBD1. The CDR3 spans 15 residues. CDR1 LGHDT and CDR2 YNNKEL come from the germline V gene (reference sequence). V was pared by 1 base and J by 9 bases, with 5 bases of the junction left unmatched. CDR3 coding DNA: TGTGCCAGCAGCCAAGCGGACAGGGATTCTTCACCCCTCCACTTT. This codes for CASSQADRDSSPLHF.

This clone showed up just a few times. The chain combines TRBV6-2 or TRBV6-3 with TRBJ1-1; D is unclear. Deletions cut 2 bases from V and 0 bases from J, with 7 bases between. Germline CDR1 MNHEY, CDR2 SVGEGT. The CDR3 runs 14 residues. The CDR3 DNA sequence: TGTGCCAGCAGTTACGACTACATGAACACTGAAGCTTTCTTT. This sequence encodes CASSYDYMNTEAFF.

This clone showed up just a few times. The chain uses TRBV19 and TRBJ1-5; 7 bases match TRBD1. The V gene's germline CDR1 is LNHDA and CDR2 SQIVND (reference sequence). The junction had 10 bases not matched to a gene; V was cut back by 10 bases and J by 7 bases. The CDR3 totals 13 residues. CDR3 nucleotide sequence: TGTGCCACCACGGATAGGGGGCGACAGCCCCAGCATTTT. Translation gives CATTDRGRQPQHF.

The V call is TRBV4-1, the J call TRBJ1-3, with D hard to call. Per the germline V gene, CDR1 is MGHRA and CDR2 is YSYEKL. Trimming cost V 6 bases and J 2 bases, with 8 bases left between them. The CDR3 sequence is 13 residues long. The CDR3 sequence is CASSAGAGNTIYF. In DNA, the CDR3 is TGCGCCAGCAGTGCAGGCGCTGGAAACACCATATATTTT.

CDR3 amino acids: CASSLRQGARTEAFF. In DNA, the CDR3 is TGTGCCAGCAGCTTACGACAGGGGGCAAGAACTGAAGCTTTCTTT. The chain carries TRBV11-1 and TRBJ1-1; 10 bases map to TRBD1. Germline V gene sequence: CDR1 SGHAT, CDR2 FQDESV (reference sequence). The junction had 5 bases not matched to a gene; V was cut back by 2 bases and J by 5 bases. The CDR3 runs to 15 residues.

This chain links TRBV7-9 with TRBJ1-1, with D uncertain. The CDR3 is 13 residues long. V lost 5 bases, J lost 0 bases, and 7 bases lay in between. The germline V gene has CDR1 SEHNR and CDR2 FQNEAQ (reference sequence). CDR3: CASSRGLNTEAFF. The CDR3 DNA reads as TGTGCCAGCAGCCGCGGGTTGAACACTGAAGCTTTCTTT.

The chain uses TRBV6-6 and TRBJ1-2; D unclear. Germline V gene data show CDR1 as MNHNY and CDR2 as SVGAGI (reference sequence). The germline V and J ends were trimmed by 3 bases and 1 base, with 6 bases remaining between them. The CDR3 extends over 13 amino acids. The CDR3 DNA reads TGTGCCAGCAGTTATACCGGTAACTATGGCTACACCTTC. It yields the protein CASSYTGNYGYTF.

This chain joins TRBV6-5 and TRBJ1-2; D is perhaps TRBD1 (5 bases). The CDR3 consists of 12 residues. Germline V lookup: CDR1 MNHEY, CDR2 SVGAGI. V lost 6 bases and J 0 bases, leaving 5 bases between the germline ends. In nucleotides, the CDR3 is TGTGCCAGCAGGGGGCCTAACTATGGCTACACCTTC. The encoded protein is CASRGPNYGYTF.

CDR3 amino acids: CASSPPQGGGTDTQYF. The DNA for the CDR3 is TGTGCCAGCTCACCGCCGCAGGGGGGAGGCACAGATACGCAGTATTTT. The rearrangement links TRBV18 to TRBJ2-3; a possible D gene is TRBD1 (7 bases). CDR1 and CDR2 from the germline V gene are KGHSH and LQKENI. Trimming pared 3 bases from V and 1 base from J, leaving 14 bases between. The CDR3 runs to 16 residues.

The chain carries TRBV7-9 and TRBJ2-6; 8 nucleotides line up with TRBD1. V lost 2 bases, J lost 1 base, and 4 bases stayed unmatched. This CDR3 has 17 amino acids. The V gene's germline CDR1 is SEHNR and CDR2 FQNEAQ (reference sequence). The CDR3, as DNA: TGTGCCAGCAGCTTATCTACAGGGGGTTCTGGGGCCAACGTCCTGACTTTC. This codes for CASSLSTGGSGANVLTF.

The chain links TRBV7-2 to TRBJ2-7; 13 positions agree with TRBD2. J was trimmed by 4 bases and V by 5 bases; bases with no gene match: 8. CDR3 size: 16 residues. Germline CDR1 reads SGHTA; CDR2 reads FQGNSA. CDR3 sequence (DNA): TGTGCCAGCAGCATCTATACTAGCGGGGGGGAATACGAGCAGTACTTC. Encoded protein: CASSIYTSGGEYEQYF.

There are a few counts of this clone. V usage is TRBV28 and J usage is TRBJ1-4, with a weak D call TRBD1 (5 bases). Trimming removed 7 bases at V and 8 bases at J, with 20 bases between. This CDR3 has 15 residues. CDR1 and CDR2 (germline): MDHEN, SYDVKM. This CDR3 reads CASTTRDSTREKLFF. CDR3 sequence (DNA): TGTGCCAGCACTACTCGAGACAGTACCCGGGAAAAACTGTTTTTT. The variable domain in full, completed from reference TRBV28 and TRBJ1-4, reads DVKVTQSSRYLVKRTGEKVFLECVQDMDHENMFWYRQDPGLGLRLIYFSYDVKMKEKGDIPEGYSVSREKKERFSLILESASTNQTSMYLCASTTRDSTREKLFFGSGTQLSVL.

The rearrangement uses TRBV18 and TRBJ2-7; 9 bases fit TRBD2. Trimming cost V 3 bases and J 6 bases; bases outside gene matches: 9. The CDR3 has 15 amino acids. The germline gives CDR1 KGHSH, CDR2 LQKENI. This CDR3 reads CASSPRGGGPLEQYF. The DNA for the CDR3 is TGTGCCAGCTCACCTCGCGGGGGGGGACCCCTCGAGCAGTACTTC.

The V call is TRBV12-3 or TRBV12-4, the J call TRBJ1-2; possibly TRBD1 for D (6 bases). Deletions cut 6 bases from V and 4 bases from J, with 9 bases between. The CDR3 consists of 12 residues. This CDR3 is CASSRTVYGYTF. The DNA of the CDR3 is TGTGCCAGCAGCCGGACAGTCTATGGCTACACCTTC.

The chain links TRBV2 to TRBJ2-5; TRBD1 is a possible D gene (5 bases). The V gene lost 6 bases and the J gene lost 2 bases, with 10 bases spanning the gap. The germline V gene has CDR1 SNHLY and CDR2 FYNNEI. CDR3 size: 13 residues. The CDR3 sequence is CASSREQQETQYF. The CDR3 nucleotides are TGTGCCAGCAGCAGGGAACAACAAGAGACCCAGTACTTC.

The sample holds one count of this clone. J is TRBJ2-2 and V is TRBV12-3 or TRBV12-4, with TRBD2 identical over 8 bases. The CDR3 is 13 amino acids. Trimming at V came to 6 bases and at J to 7 bases, leaving 4 bases not matched to a gene. Here the CDR3 DNA reads TGTGCCAGCAGACCCGGGGGGGACGGGGAGCTGTTTTTT. Protein sequence: CASRPGGDGELFF.

This clone was picked up a small number of times. The chain recombines TRBV7-8 with TRBJ2-7, with 10 bases identical to TRBD1. This CDR3 comprises 17 residues. Germline trimming cut 5 bases from V and 1 base from J; bases unmatched to any gene: 11. Per the germline V gene, CDR1 is SGHVS and CDR2 is FQNEAQ. The CDR3 protein is CASSQSSGQGVSYEQYF. The CDR3 nucleotides read TGTGCCAGCAGCCAATCAAGTGGACAGGGGGTGTCCTACGAGCAGTACTTC. Based on the CDR3 plus reference TRBV7-8 and TRBJ2-7, the full variable domain is GAGVSQSPRYKVAKRGQDVALRCDPISGHVSLFWYQQALGQGPEFLTYFQNEAQLDKSGLPSDRFFAERPEGSVSTLKIQRTQQEDSAVYLCASSQSSGQGVSYEQYFGPGTRLTVT.